Following are 13 T cell receptor beta chains from one sample sequenced in a study of tumor-infiltrating lymphocytes in primary liver carcinoma (dated by TCRdb to 2016 to 2017). Without any cell sorting, total RNA and DNA were extracted together from around 20-30 mg of bulk tissue using the AllPrep DNA/RNA mini kit. The listed sequencing device is Illumina HiSeq 2500. Using a constant-region primer and ProtoScript II reverse transcriptase, TCRbeta-specific cDNA was reverse-transcribed from roughly 460 ng total RNA. The TCRbeta libraries were prepared through three rounds of nested multiplex PCR following a slightly modified ARM-PCR procedure. Each of the first two PCR rounds ran for roughly 9 cycles using multiplex TRBV1-TRBV30 forward primers together with a Cbeta reverse primer. TCRdb itself trimmed the public reads at Q25 with fastp, ran MiXCR and retained productive beta chains. Merged by CDR3 protein, the rows form single entries marked with the most common genes and DNA. A total of about 130,000 distinct CDR3 sequences appear in this sample, 50% to 80% of them only once. Approximately 8% of the sample is held by the ten biggest clonotypes.

Specimen: liver tumor tissue from sampling region 3. The cell subset or site label, as the study defines it: tumor region T3, left-lateral pole. The receptors were gathered from a woman aged 55 to 70 with primary liver carcinoma and hepatitis B virus infection.

This clonotype was counted ten times or more. The chain recombines TRBV10-3 with TRBJ2-5, with 7 bases fitting TRBD1. CDR1 is ENHRY and CDR2 is SYGVKD in the germline V gene. The CDR3 consists of 14 residues. V shed 5 bases, J shed 1 base, and the junction held 4 bases outside the gene matches. The CDR3: CAISKGTAQETQYF. For the CDR3, the DNA is TGTGCCATCAGTAAAGGGACAGCCCAAGAGACCCAGTACTTC.

This clonotype was detected many times. V and J are TRBV29-1 and TRBJ1-4, with 7 bases fitting TRBD1. The CDR3 runs 13 residues. CDR1 is SQVTM and CDR2 is ANQGSEA in the germline V gene. Germline trimming cut 6 bases from V and 8 bases from J; bases unmatched to any gene: 9. CDR3 residues: CSVRTGGGEKLFF. The DNA for the CDR3 is TGCAGCGTCCGGACAGGTGGCGGCGAAAAACTGTTTTTT.

To note about this clonotype: The junction shows a germline mismatch at one end, possibly a read error. This chain uses TRBV11-1 with TRBJ1-2; 8 positions agree with TRBD1. This CDR3 contains 14 residues. CDR1 and CDR2 (germline): SGHAT, FQDESV (reference sequence). CDR3 bases: TGTGCCAGCAGCCCGGACAGGGCTAACTATCGCTATACCTTC. It encodes CASSPDRANYRYTF.

This clonotype was seen repeatedly, ten times or more. The rearrangement uses TRBV10-3 and TRBJ2-5, with D perhaps TRBD2 (6 bases). V lost 0 bases and J 4 bases, leaving 15 bases between the germline ends. The CDR3 runs to 16 residues. Per the germline V gene, CDR1 is ENHRY and CDR2 is SYGVKD. CDR3 coding DNA: TGTGCCATCAGTGAGTCCCCCGTGGAGCGGGCAGAGACCCAGTACTTC. Residues: CAISESPVERAETQYF.

As regards this clonotype: A junction boundary mismatches the germline segment, possibly from a read error. The chain has TRBV6-5 and TRBJ1-2; possibly TRBD1 for D (6 bases). Germline assignment: CDR1 MNHEY and CDR2 SVGAGI. The CDR3 extends over 16 amino acids. The CDR3 coding sequence is TGTGCCAGCAGTCAGACCGGGACACGGGGTGGCTATGGCAACACCTTC. Residues: CASSQTGTRGGYGNTF.

Turning to this clonotype: This may be a read error: a much more frequent sequence differs by one nucleotide. This chain connects TRBV28 to TRBJ2-3, with D possibly matching TRBD1 (6 bases). This CDR3 region has 14 residues. Germline-derived CDR1 and CDR2 are MDHEN and SYDVKM. This chain's CDR3 is CARSWDTSTDTQYF. CDR3 in DNA: TGTGCCAGGAGTTGGGACACCAGCACAGATACGCAGTATTTT.

Note on this clonotype: Germline is not matched at one junction end, which may reflect a read error. The chain is built from TRBV30 and TRBJ2-7; tentative D call: TRBD2 (5 bases). The CDR3 totals 16 residues. Germline loops: CDR1 GTSNPN, CDR2 SVGIG (reference sequence). The CDR3 reads CACSDPRRGGPYEQYF. For the CDR3, the DNA is TGTGCCTGTAGTGACCCCCGAAGAGGAGGCCCCTACGAGCAGTACTTC. Looking up the rest from reference TRBV30 and TRBJ2-7 gives the full variable domain: SQTIHQWPATLVQPVGSPLSLECTVEGTSNPNLYWYRQAAGRGLQLLFYSVGIGQISSEVPQNLSASRPQDRQFILSSKKLLLSDSGFYLCACSDPRRGGPYEQYFGPGTRLTVT.

This clonotype was counted a few times. This chain joins TRBV7-9 and TRBJ2-5; 10 bases match TRBD2. The CDR3 totals 16 residues. Germline assignment: CDR1 SEHNR and CDR2 FQNEAQ (reference sequence). J gave up 0 bases and V 3 bases, and 4 bases lay outside the gene matches. CDR3 coding DNA: TGTGCCAGCAGCTTCGGACTAGCGGCTAACCAAGAGACCCAGTACTTC. This gives the protein CASSFGLAANQETQYF.

Many counts were recorded for this clonotype. V gene TRBV28 combines with J gene TRBJ2-7; maybe TRBD2 (5 bases). Germline V gene sequence: CDR1 MDHEN, CDR2 SYDVKM. Trimming shortened V by 8 bases and J by 6 bases, and 14 bases separated the two germline ends. The CDR3 consists of 12 residues. Here the CDR3 reads CASLRPGSEQYF. CDR3 nucleotide sequence: TGTGCCAGCCTCCGCCCGGGATCCGAGCAGTACTTC.

As for this clonotype: This may stem from a read error, because a much larger clone lies one nucleotide away. The rearrangement uses TRBV28 and TRBJ2-2; D is undetermined. CDR1 is MDHEN, CDR2 SYDVKM, per germline. The CDR3 contains 13 residues. Here the CDR3 DNA reads TGTACCAGCAGTTTGGGGTTGCCCGGGGAGCTGTTTTTT. Translated, it gives CTSSLGLPGELFF.

Notes on this clonotype: An end of the junction differs from the germline gene, which may be a read error. V and J are TRBV11-2 and TRBJ2-5; D call uncertain. Germline V lookup: CDR1 SGHAT, CDR2 FQNNGV. This CDR3 is built from 14 residues. The DNA for the CDR3 is TGCGCCAGCAACTTATTTGCGGACGAAGAGGCCCAGTACTTC. Its translation: CASNLFADEEAQYF.

To note about this clonotype: Since no conserved phenylalanine or tryptophan closes the CDR3, a read error is the likely cause. The V call is TRBV6-5, the J call TRBJ2-6; D remains unclear. This CDR3 has 16 amino acids. CDR1 MNHEY and CDR2 SVGAGI come from the germline V gene. CDR3 in amino acids: CASSLRAGSGANVLTI. CDR3 bases: TGTGCCAGCAGCCTAAGGGCTGGCTCTGGAGCCAACGTCCTGACTATC.

This clonotype counts as medium-sized. The chain couples TRBV29-1 to TRBJ2-2; maybe TRBD2 (7 bases). The germline V gene has CDR1 SQVTM and CDR2 ANQGSEA. Trimming stripped 7 bases from V and 7 bases from J, with 19 bases between. CDR3 length: 14 amino acids. The CDR3 loop reads CSAARGAGHGELFF. CDR3 sequence (DNA): TGCAGCGCCGCTCGGGGGGCCGGCCACGGGGAGCTGTTTTTT.